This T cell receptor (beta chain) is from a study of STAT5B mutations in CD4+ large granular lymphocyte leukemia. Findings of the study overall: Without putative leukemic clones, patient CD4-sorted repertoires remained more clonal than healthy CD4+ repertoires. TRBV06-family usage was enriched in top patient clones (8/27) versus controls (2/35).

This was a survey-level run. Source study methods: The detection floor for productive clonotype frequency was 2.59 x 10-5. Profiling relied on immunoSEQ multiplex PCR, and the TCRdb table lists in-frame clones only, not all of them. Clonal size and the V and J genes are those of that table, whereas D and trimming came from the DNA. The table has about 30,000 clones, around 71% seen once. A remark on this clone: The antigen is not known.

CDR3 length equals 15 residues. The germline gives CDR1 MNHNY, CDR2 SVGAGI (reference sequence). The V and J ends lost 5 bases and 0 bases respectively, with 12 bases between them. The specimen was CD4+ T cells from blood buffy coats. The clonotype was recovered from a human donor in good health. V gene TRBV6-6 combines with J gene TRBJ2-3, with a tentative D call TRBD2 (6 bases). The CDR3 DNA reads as TGTGCCAGCAGTAAGCTAGCGCCTAGCACAGATACGCAGTATTTT. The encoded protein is CASSKLAPSTDTQYF.